This TCR beta chain comes out of a study of T-cell reconstitution after alpha-beta-depleted transplantation in children listed by TCRdb under 2016. Some background on the complete study: Using TCR repertoire profiling, the study quantitatively followed how T-cell immune reconstitution unfolded in children after TCRalphabeta/CD19-depleted allogeneic hematopoietic cell transplantation.

To note about this clonotype: The antigen it binds to is not known. Per-base quality was not reported, and no clone a single base away is much larger than it.

At the junction V is shortened by 3 bases and J by 2 bases, with 11 bases in between. Inclusive of the bounding cysteine and phenylalanine, the CDR3 is 13 residues long. Only the CDR3 DNA stays, 39 bases, in frame from base 1. CDR1 is given as DFQATT and CDR2 as SNEGSKA, both from the germline V gene (reference sequence). The library was made by PCR. These reads were obtained on an Illumina HiSeq 2500. To normalize quantification of the TCRbeta repertoire, the TCR libraries were built with molecular barcoding that relied on unique molecular identifiers. TCRdb's own reprocessing of the public reads used fastp at Q25 and MiXCR and kept productive beta chains. A single entry per CDR3 protein holds the most common genes and DNA from its merged rows. For this sample there are about 980,000 distinct CDR3 sequences; around 30% appear just once. Of the sample, about 28% is held by the ten largest clones. What the treatment or condition label conveys for this sample: allogeneic hematopoietic cell transplantation with graft depleted of TCRalphabeta T cells and CD19 B cells. Transplant recipients were children who received TCRalphabeta/CD19-depleted allogeneic hematopoietic cell grafts.

Overall study outcomes, separate from this receptor: The apparently early recovery of alphabetaT-cell counts about two months after transplant reportedly depended on only several hundred rapidly expanded clones that came from non-depleted graft cells. The frequencies of hyperexpanded clones fell over the following months, and after one year, T-cell counts and TCRbeta diversity were mostly attributed to newly produced T cells. In some patients, the high TCRbeta diversity seen at day 60 was put down to recipient T cells and intrathymic progenitors that had survived conditioning.

The source was PBMCs, mostly from graft donor cells, collected 360 days after TCRalphabeta/CD19-depleted stem cell transplant. This clonotype was sampled from a boy younger than two who had a stem cell transplant for SCID, so the T cells may come from the graft donor. This chain is built from TRBV20-1 and TRBJ2-7; the D call could be TRBD1 or TRBD2, with each sharing 5 bases. The DNA sequence is as follows: TGCAGTGCTAGTATAGGGGACCCCTACGAGCAGTACTTC. Its amino acids are CSASIGDPYEQYF.